The 3 T cell receptor beta chains in this list originate from one sample, sequenced in a study of cytomegalovirus exposure and HLA in healthy donors. This PCR relied on a set of 60 Vbeta primers and 13 Jbeta primers. Sequenced by immunoSEQ multiplex PCR; TCRdb stores in-frame clones only, minus some. Among 130,000 to 150,000 clones listed, approximately 79% were seen once. The sequenced sample was PBMCs. These receptors all stem from a woman in her twenties or thirties in good health and CMV-seronegative.

This chain links TRBV30 with TRBJ1-6, with TRBD1 matching 7 bases. V gave up 3 bases and J gave up 4 bases; unmatched junction bases: 9. The CDR3 consists of 16 residues. Germline CDR1 GTSNPN, CDR2 SVGIG (reference sequence). The CDR3 loop is CAWSPLGQDYNSPLHF. DNA for the CDR3: TGTGCCTGGAGCCCCCTCGGACAGGATTATAATTCACCCCTCCACTTT. The full variable domain, with the rest looked up from reference TRBV30 and TRBJ1-6, is SQTIHQWPATLVQPVGSPLSLECTVEGTSNPNLYWYRQAAGRGLQLLFYSVGIGQISSEVPQNLSASRPQDRQFILSSKKLLLSDSGFYLCAWSPLGQDYNSPLHFGNGTRLTVT.

The V call is TRBV9, the J call TRBJ2-5; TRBD2 matches at 9 bases. Germline V lookup: CDR1 SGDLS, CDR2 YYNGEE. After removal of 0 bases from V and 5 bases from J, the junction contained 8 bases not matched to a gene. The CDR3 length is 16 residues. CDR3: CASSVGGGGAWETQYF. The CDR3 region has the DNA TGTGCCAGCAGCGTAGGGGGCGGGGGGGCGTGGGAGACCCAGTACTTC.

The rearrangement uses TRBV7-9 and TRBJ2-7, with 7 bases identical to TRBD2. Germline V CDR1 and CDR2: SEHNR, FQNEAQ (reference sequence). The junction had 14 bases not matched to a gene; V was cut back by 3 bases and J by 0 bases. The CDR3 has 18 residues. The CDR3 DNA follows: TGTGCCAGCAGCTTGGGGAGGTACCGGGACTACCTCTCCTACGAGCAGTACTTC. Protein product: CASSLGRYRDYLSYEQYF.